A selection of T cell receptor beta chains follows, all from one sample in a study of cytomegalovirus exposure and HLA in healthy donors. The method was immunoSEQ multiplex PCR; TCRdb's version includes in-frame clones alone and lacks a portion of them. Of approximately 130,000 clones listed, roughly three quarters are singletons. The specimen sequenced was PBMCs. Receptors were obtained from a man aged 25 to 45 in good health and CMV-seronegative. Both conserved end residues are part of each CDR3. D genes are given only for firm matches. Clone size is given for some rows only: seen once, a few or many times, or a class if the clone is expanded.

J: TRBJ1-5; size: few; V: TRBV7-2; D: TRBD1; DNA: TGTGCCAGCAGCCTAACGGGACAGAATCAGCCCCAGCATTTT; CDR3: CASSLTGQNQPQHF
J: TRBJ1-1; size: -; V: TRBV7-8; D: TRBD1; DNA: TGTGCCAGCAGCACACGACAGGGGAACACTGAAGCTTTCTTT; CDR3: CASSTRQGNTEAFF
J: TRBJ2-2; size: -; V: TRBV7-9; D: TRBD2; DNA: TGTGCCAGCACTACGTCCCTAGCGGAGTACACCGGGGAGCTGTTTTTT; CDR3: CASTTSLAEYTGELFF
J: TRBJ1-4; size: -; V: TRBV7-9; D: TRBD1; DNA: TGTGCCAGCAGTCAAGGACAGGCAACTAATGAAAAACTGTTTTTT; CDR3: CASSQGQATNEKLFF
J: TRBJ1-2; size: -; V: TRBV4-3; D: -; DNA: TGCGCCAGCAGCCAAGATCCCCAGGCGGGGTATGGCTACACCTTC; CDR3: CASSQDPQAGYGYTF
J: TRBJ2-5; size: -; V: TRBV19; D: -; DNA: TGTGCCACCGGATGGGGGGTGGAGACCCAGTACTTC; CDR3: CATGWGVETQYF
J: TRBJ2-5; size: -; V: TRBV13; D: -; DNA: TGTGCCAGCAGCTTACATCGGGAAGAGACCCAGTACTTC; CDR3: CASSLHREETQYF
J: TRBJ2-7; size: -; V: TRBV6-5; D: -; DNA: TGTGCCAGCAGTACCTTAGCGAGAACCTCCTACGAGCAGTACTTC; CDR3: CASSTLARTSYEQYF
J: TRBJ2-1; size: few; V: TRBV5-4; D: TRBD2; DNA: TGTGCCAGCAGCCCAGGACTAGCTAGCTCCTACAATGAGCAGTTCTTC; CDR3: CASSPGLASSYNEQFF
J: TRBJ2-1; size: -; V: TRBV5-1; D: -; DNA: TGCGCCAGCAGTGACTCCTCGTTTGAGCAGTTCTTC; CDR3: CASSDSSFEQFF
J: TRBJ1-2; size: -; V: TRBV6-6; D: TRBD1; DNA: TGTGCCAGCAGCGTACAGGGGGGGGAGGGCTACACCTTC; CDR3: CASSVQGGEGYTF
J: TRBJ2-1; size: few; V: TRBV11-1; D: TRBD2; DNA: TGTGCCAGCAGCTTCACCGGGAGGGTTGCTGAGCAGTTCTTC; CDR3: CASSFTGRVAEQFF
J: TRBJ2-3; size: -; V: TRBV18; D: TRBD2; DNA: TGTGCCAGCTCCCCTAGGGAGGGTTACGATACGCAGTATTTT; CDR3: CASSPREGYDTQYF
J: TRBJ1-1; size: once; V: TRBV28; D: -; DNA: TGTGCCAGCAGTTTATTAGGTTTGGGGGGCACTGAAGCTTTCTTT; CDR3: CASSLLGLGGTEAFF
J: TRBJ2-3; size: -; V: TRBV7-9; D: -; DNA: TGTGCCAGCAGCAGCAGGGTAGCGGCCCTCACAGATACGCAGTATTTT; CDR3: CASSSRVAALTDTQYF
J: TRBJ1-5; size: -; V: TRBV15; D: -; DNA: TGTGCCACCAGCAGACCCGGGGGGGGCAATCAGCCCCAGCATTTT; CDR3: CATSRPGGGNQPQHF
J: TRBJ2-1; size: many; V: TRBV7-9; D: TRBD1; DNA: TGTGCCAGCAGCCGATCGGTCAACAGCGGGACAGGGACCGGCAATGAGCAGTTCTTC; CDR3: CASSRSVNSGTGTGNEQFF
J: TRBJ1-1; size: -; V: TRBV30; D: -; DNA: TGTGCCTGGAGTGATTCGGTTGGCACTGAAGCTTTCTTT; CDR3: CAWSDSVGTEAFF
J: TRBJ1-2; size: -; V: TRBV15; D: -; DNA: TGTGCCACCAGCGGTACGGGGGGCTATGGCTACACCTTC; CDR3: CATSGTGGYGYTF
J: TRBJ1-3; size: once; V: TRBV15; D: TRBD1; DNA: TGTGCCACCAGCCTCGACAGGGTTGGAAACACCATATATTTT; CDR3: CATSLDRVGNTIYF
J: TRBJ1-6; size: -; V: TRBV11-2; D: TRBD1; DNA: TGTGCCAGCAGCTTAGGGGGACAGACTACACCCCTCCACTTT; CDR3: CASSLGGQTTPLHF
J: TRBJ1-1; size: -; V: TRBV29-1; D: TRBD1; DNA: TGCAGCGCCACGGGACAGGGGAGCACTGAAGCTTTCTTT; CDR3: CSATGQGSTEAFF
J: TRBJ2-5; size: -; V: TRBV30; D: -; DNA: TGTGCCTGGAGTCCAACCCAGGTTAGGCCAACGGAGACCCAGTACTTC; CDR3: CAWSPTQVRPTETQYF
J: TRBJ2-7; size: -; V: TRBV27; D: TRBD1; DNA: TGTGCCAGCAGTCCCTCCTCCGGGACAGGGGGCGCAGGTGGCGAGCAGTACTTC; CDR3: CASSPSSGTGGAGGEQYF
J: TRBJ1-5; size: -; V: TRBV30; D: TRBD1; DNA: TGTGCCTGGAGTCGAGGGGGCGCAGGCAATCAGCCCCAGCATTTT; CDR3: CAWSRGGAGNQPQHF
J: TRBJ2-5; size: -; V: TRBV28; D: TRBD2; DNA: TGTGCCAGCAGTACCCCCGGGGGGTTTGAGACCCAGTACTTC; CDR3: CASSTPGGFETQYF
J: TRBJ1-2; size: few; V: TRBV7-3; D: -; DNA: TGTGCCAGCAGCTCCTTGGCCGGGTATGGCTACACCTTC; CDR3: CASSSLAGYGYTF
J: TRBJ2-7; size: -; V: TRBV6-1; D: -; DNA: TGTGCCAGCAGACTCAATTACGAGCAGTACTTC; CDR3: CASRLNYEQYF